The 15 T cell receptor beta chains reported below all come from one sample, sequenced in a study of PD-1 blockade in classical Hodgkin lymphoma. Each patient relapsed following autologous stem cell transplantation, and prior brentuximab vedotin exposure differed. Thawed PBMCs were subjected to magnetic negative selection, which yielded isolated CD8+ T cells. TCRdb keeps only in-frame clones here, not all; method: immunoSEQ multiplex PCR. The sample holds around 2,700 clones, approximately 73% seen once. The specimen was CD8+ T cells from blood, collected at baseline. These receptors all come from a human donor with classical Hodgkin lymphoma.

This clone was picked up a small number of times. J is TRBJ2-7 and V is TRBV29-1; no definite D call. The CDR3 totals 14 residues. From germline, CDR1 is SQVTM and CDR2 ANQGSEA. Trimming pared 1 base from V and 1 base from J, leaving 11 bases between. DNA for the CDR3: TGCAGCGTTGAAGTTTGGGAAACTTCCTACGAGCAGTACTTC. Protein sequence: CSVEVWETSYEQYF.

Sample share makes this clone large (0.1 to 1%). The V call is TRBV7-9, the J call TRBJ2-5; 7 nucleotides align to TRBD1. J gave up 5 bases and V 4 bases, and 7 bases lay outside the gene matches. Germline CDR1 is SEHNR and CDR2 is FQNEAQ (reference sequence). The length of the CDR3 is 14 residues. CDR3 DNA sequence: TGTGCCAGCAGCTCAAACAGGGACAGCGAGACCCAGTACTTC. Protein product: CASSSNRDSETQYF.

This clone has more than one count but fewer than ten. The chain employs TRBV9 and TRBJ1-4; possibly TRBD1 for D (5 bases). Germline values: CDR1 SGDLS, CDR2 YYNGEE. The CDR3 is 15 residues long. With 3 bases removed from V and 0 bases from J, the gap between germline ends came to 9 bases. The CDR3: CASSAGGSTNEKLFF. CDR3 sequence (DNA): TGTGCCAGCAGCGCCGGGGGATCAACTAATGAAAAACTGTTTTTT.

The chain links TRBV19 to TRBJ1-1; D remains ambiguous. Between the trimmed V and J ends, which lost 5 bases and 1 base, there was a span of 11 bases. The germline CDR1 and CDR2 sequences are LNHDA and SQIVND (reference sequence). The CDR3 contains 14 residues. As DNA, the CDR3 is TGTGCCAGTAGTCCCTCTACGGCGAACACTGAAGCTTTCTTT. Translating gives CASSPSTANTEAFF.

The J gene is TRBJ2-2, the V gene TRBV7-5; the tabulated D call, TRBD1, remains unverified against the DNA. TRBV7-5 is reported as a pseudogene. The CDR3 consists of 16 residues. Written as DNA, the CDR3 is TGTGCCAGAAGCTTAGAGGTCCAGGGAAGAACCGGGGAGCTGTTTTTT. Its translation is CARSLEVQGRTGELFF.

The chain links TRBV7-8 to TRBJ2-4, with D unclear. Trimming removed 5 bases at V and 5 bases at J, with 10 bases between. This CDR3 has 13 amino acids. CDR1 SGHVS and CDR2 FQNEAQ come from the germline V gene. CDR3 region: CASSLRLENIQYF. The DNA for the CDR3 is TGTGCCAGCAGCCTCCGTCTTGAAAACATTCAGTACTTC.

The chain couples TRBV19 to TRBJ2-1; 11 bases are a match to TRBD2. The CDR3 sequence is 19 residues long. Germline loops: CDR1 LNHDA, CDR2 SQIVND (reference sequence). V gave up 6 bases and J gave up 0 bases; unmatched junction bases: 13. The CDR3 is CASSWDPSGGTSSYNEQFF. In DNA, the CDR3 is TGTGCCAGTAGCTGGGATCCTAGCGGGGGGACGAGCTCCTACAATGAGCAGTTCTTC.

This clone was detected a few times. The J gene is TRBJ1-2, the V gene TRBV4-1, with D hard to call. V lost 1 base and J 4 bases, leaving 7 bases between the germline ends. This CDR3 is built from 13 residues. Germline V gene sequence: CDR1 MGHRA, CDR2 YSYEKL. In nucleotides, the CDR3 is TGCGCCAGCAGCCAAGTGGGGTTCTATGGCTACACCTTC. Its translation is CASSQVGFYGYTF.

This clone was detected a few times. The genes are TRBV28 and TRBJ1-2; 9 positions agree with TRBD1. Trimming took 0 bases from V and 3 from J; bases not matched to a gene: 2. Germline-derived CDR1 and CDR2 are MDHEN and SYDVKM. The CDR3 extends over 15 amino acids. This CDR3 reads CASSLWGQGDYGYTF. CDR3 DNA sequence: TGTGCCAGCAGTTTATGGGGACAGGGCGACTATGGCTACACCTTC.

V gene TRBV28 combines with J gene TRBJ2-3; the D is unclear. The V end lost 6 bases, the J end lost 1 base, and 11 bases lay between the germline ends. There are 14 residues in the CDR3. Germline V gene data show CDR1 as MDHEN and CDR2 as SYDVKM. CDR3 residues: CASSQLLGTDTQYF. CDR3 coding DNA: TGTGCCAGCAGCCAGCTATTAGGCACAGATACGCAGTATTTT. The full variable domain, in which reference TRBV28 and TRBJ2-3 provide the parts outside the CDR3, is DVKVTQSSRYLVKRTGEKVFLECVQDMDHENMFWYRQDPGLGLRLIYFSYDVKMKEKGDIPEGYSVSREKKERFSLILESASTNQTSMYLCASSQLLGTDTQYFGPGTRLTVL.

This chain connects TRBV27 to TRBJ2-7; possibly TRBD1 for D (6 bases). This CDR3 is 15 amino acids long. The V end was cut by 3 bases, the J end by 4 bases, with 16 bases between. The germline CDR1 and CDR2 sequences are MNHEY and SMNVEV (reference sequence). CDR3 residues: CASSLYRDGRYEQYF. DNA for the CDR3: TGTGCCAGCAGTTTGTACAGGGATGGCAGGTACGAGCAGTACTTC.

The CDR3 sequence is CASRPSVQETQYF. The DNA for the CDR3 is TGTGCCAGCAGGCCTAGCGTCCAAGAGACCCAGTACTTC. The chain recombines TRBV6-1 with TRBJ2-5, with D maybe TRBD2 (6 bases). Germline loops: CDR1 MNHNS, CDR2 SASEGT. Trimming cost V 6 bases and J 1 base, with 9 bases left between them. This CDR3 has 13 amino acids.

The genes are TRBV4-3 and TRBJ1-2; 8 nucleotides align to TRBD1. Germline CDR1 reads LGHNA; CDR2 reads YSLEER. The CDR3 is 15 residues long. The junction had 5 bases not matched to a gene; V was cut back by 4 bases and J by 1 base. The CDR3, as DNA: TGCGCCAGCAGCCCTACAGGGGGAGGTAACTATGGCTACACCTTC. The encoded protein is CASSPTGGGNYGYTF.

CDR3 sequence reads: CASTPGTSGGTGETQYF. The DNA of the CDR3 is TGTGCCAGCACACCCGGGACTAGCGGGGGGACGGGAGAGACCCAGTACTTC. The rearrangement joins TRBV25-1 to TRBJ2-5, with 15 bases fitting TRBD2. CDR3 length: 17 residues. Per germline, CDR1 MGHDK and CDR2 SYGVNS. V lost 7 bases to trimming and J lost 4 bases; unmatched junction nucleotides: 10. The full variable domain, with the rest looked up from reference TRBV25-1 and TRBJ2-5, is EADIYQTPRYLVIGTGKKITLECSQTMGHDKMYWYQQDPGMELHLIHYSYGVNSTEKGDLSSESTVSRIRTEHFPLTLESARPSHTSQYLCASTPGTSGGTGETQYFGPGTRLLVL.

This sequence joins TRBV4-1 and TRBJ2-7, with 7 bases identical to TRBD1. Germline CDR1 MGHRA, CDR2 YSYEKL. The length of the CDR3 is 15 residues. The V gene end was trimmed by 3 bases and the J gene end by 2 bases; junction bases not matched to a gene: 7. CDR3: CASSQQRTGTYEQYF. DNA of the CDR3: TGCGCCAGCAGCCAGCAGAGGACAGGCACCTACGAGCAGTACTTC.